Sequencing of this TCR beta chain was carried out in a study of T cells in Graves' hyperthyroidism and ophthalmopathy. Study-level results: A model using 13 V-J features told ophthalmopathy apart from stable hyperthyroidism.

The study based diagnoses on clinical symptoms, serum thyroxine and TRAb, thyroid ultrasound and orbital computed tomography. Using RNA transcripts as the source, TCR beta CDR3 regions were amplified. The primer set for the first-round RT-PCR of the TCR CDR3 was HTBI. MiXCR, applied by TCRdb to the multiplex PCR reads, yields one record per CDR3 protein. This table has roughly 360,000 distinct CDR3 sequences, roughly 13% appearing once. Germline CDR1 MGHRA, CDR2 YSYEKL. This CDR3 comprises 15 residues. Trimming removed 2 bases from V and 8 bases from J; junction bases left unmatched: 8. Note on this clonotype: The target antigen is unknown.

The gene calls are TRBV4-1 and TRBJ2-5; TRBD2 agrees at 10 bases. This TCR came from a man aged 25 to 40 with Graves' hyperthyroidism that later progressed to Graves' ophthalmopathy. Sequences were obtained from blood. CDR3 region: CASSQRAGGKRTQYF. CDR3 DNA sequence: TGCGCCAGCAGCCAAAGAGCGGGGGGGAAGAGAACCCAGTACTTC.